This TCR beta chain was sequenced in a study of cytomegalovirus exposure and HLA in healthy donors. Study background: Inside one of the first data releases sat some 93 million unique TCRs taken from HLA-typed donors.

V lost 5 bases and J lost 3; bases outside the gene matches: 22. Germline V gene lookup returns CDR1 SNHLY and CDR2 FYNNEI. The CDR3 has 20 amino acids. This clone has more than one count but fewer than ten. Its antigen is not identified. Study findings and constraints: Presence/absence analyses assumed roughly uniform sequencing depth across donors.

The PCR used 60 Vbeta and 13 Jbeta primers. Libraries were prepared by immunoSEQ multiplex PCR; TCRdb keeps only in-frame clonotypes and omits some of them. The sample includes about 160,000 clones, about three quarters seen only once; the top ten take 2% to 2.5%. The sequence derives from a female donor in good health and CMV-seronegative. This chain uses TRBV2 with TRBJ1-2; 9 positions match TRBD1. The sample consisted of PBMCs. In nucleotides, the CDR3 is TGTGCCAGCAGTACTACAAACGTTGGGGACAGGGAGATGAGATACTATGGCTACACCTTC. Protein sequence: CASSTTNVGDREMRYYGYTF.